A single sample gave rise to the 25 T cell receptor beta chains below, sequenced in a study of blood T cell repertoires in COVID-19. Repertoires were generated with immunoSEQ multiplex PCR, while TCRdb's copy carries only in-frame clones and drops some. Of some 150,000 clones in the sample, around 80% were seen once. What was sequenced was peripheral blood. All receptors come from a human donor in a cohort sampled during active COVID-19.

The chain has TRBV6-2 or TRBV6-3 and TRBJ1-2; D not resolved. The ends were cut back, 3 bases at V and 4 bases at J, with 6 bases in the middle. Germline V gene lookup returns CDR1 MNHEY and CDR2 SVGEGT. The CDR3 length is 12 residues. Here the CDR3 reads CASSYTRYGYTF. The CDR3 DNA reads as TGTGCCAGCAGTTATACACGCTATGGCTACACCTTC.

In DNA form, the CDR3 reads TGCGCCAGCAGCTTGGGACGGGGGACTGAAGCTTTCTTT. It translates to CASSLGRGTEAFF. The rearrangement uses TRBV5-1 and TRBJ1-1, with D possibly matching TRBD1 (5 bases). Germline CDR1 is SGHRS and CDR2 is YFSETQ. V gave up 0 bases and J gave up 5 bases, with 8 bases separating them. The length of the CDR3 is 13 residues.

This chain connects TRBV7-2 to TRBJ2-1, with a tentative D call TRBD1 (5 bases). Trimming stripped 2 bases from V and 5 bases from J, with 13 bases between. Germline CDR1 reads SGHTA; CDR2 reads FQGNSA. CDR3 size: 15 residues. CDR3 region: CASSLKVGPNNEQFF. The CDR3 DNA reads as TGTGCCAGCAGCTTAAAGGTGGGGCCCAACAATGAGCAGTTCTTC. Full variable domain (missing parts from reference TRBV7-2 and TRBJ2-1): GAGVSQSPSNKVTEKGKDVELRCDPISGHTALYWYRQSLGQGLEFLIYFQGNSAPDKSGLPSDRFSAERTGGSVSTLTIQRTQQEDSAVYLCASSLKVGPNNEQFFGPGTRLTVL.

DNA for the CDR3: TGTGCCAGCTCACCGACAGTTGGGGGGAGAGTAGATACGCAGTATTTT. This sequence encodes CASSPTVGGRVDTQYF. The V and J genes are TRBV18 and TRBJ2-3, with a possible D match to TRBD2 (6 bases). With 3 bases removed from V and 5 bases from J, the gap between germline ends came to 18 bases. Germline assignment: CDR1 KGHSH and CDR2 LQKENI. CDR3 length: 16 residues. Supplemented by reference TRBV18 and TRBJ2-3, the full variable domain reads NAGVMQNPRHLVRRRGQEARLRCSPMKGHSHVYWYRQLPEEGLKFMVYLQKENIIDESGMPKERFSAEFPKEGPSILRIQQVVRGDSAAYFCASSPTVGGRVDTQYFGPGTRLTVL.

The V and J genes are TRBV7-9 and TRBJ2-1; 14 bases line up with TRBD2. The CDR3 length is 17 residues. Per germline, CDR1 SEHNR and CDR2 FQNEAQ (reference sequence). Trimming cost V 5 bases and J 4 bases; bases outside gene matches: 7. The DNA of the CDR3 is TGTGCCAGCAGCACACCGGGACTAGCGGGAGAATACAATGAGCAGTTCTTC. Translation gives CASSTPGLAGEYNEQFF.

The chain employs TRBV4-1 and TRBJ2-1; 9 positions agree with TRBD2. This CDR3 is built from 19 residues. J lost 7 bases, V lost 5 bases, and 21 bases had no gene match. Germline V lookup: CDR1 MGHRA, CDR2 YSYEKL. The CDR3 reads CASSFRRGGGAVSGNEQFF. CDR3 in DNA: TGCGCCAGCAGCTTCCGGAGGGGCGGGGGGGCCGTTTCAGGTAATGAGCAGTTCTTC.

Notes on this clone: At one of its ends the junction is not consistent with the germline gene, which may arise from a read error. V gene TRBV11-3 combines with J gene TRBJ2-3; 9 bases align to TRBD2. This CDR3 has 18 amino acids. CDR1 is SGHNT and CDR2 is YENEEA in the germline V gene. This CDR3 reads CASSPTAGGPSGTDTQYF. CDR3 in DNA: TGTGCCAGCAGCCCGACCGCGGGGGGGCCTTCGGGCACGGATACGCAGTATTTT.

The gene calls are TRBV6-5 and TRBJ2-3; 9 bases are a match to TRBD2. Looked up from germline, CDR1 is MNHEY and CDR2 is SVGAGI. The junction had 9 bases not matched to a gene; V was cut back by 5 bases and J by 6 bases. The CDR3 has 15 amino acids. The CDR3 nucleotides read TGTGCCAGCAGTATCCAGCGGGGGGTATTTGATACGCAGTATTTT. This sequence encodes CASSIQRGVFDTQYF.

This clone was found once. V usage is TRBV2 and J usage is TRBJ2-7; TRBD2 agrees at 7 bases. Germline CDR1 and CDR2: SNHLY and FYNNEI. Trimming removed 4 bases from V and 4 bases from J; junction bases left unmatched: 4. The CDR3 covers 13 residues. DNA of the CDR3: TGTGCCAGCAGTGGCCAGGGAGGGTACGAGCAGTACTTC. The encoded protein is CASSGQGGYEQYF.

This clone came up a few times. The chain recombines TRBV7-6 with TRBJ2-1, with a tentative D call TRBD1 (6 bases). Germline loops: CDR1 SGHVS, CDR2 FNYEAQ. Trimming removed 1 base from V and 8 bases from J, with 15 bases in between. The CDR3 spans 15 residues. The CDR3 nucleotides read TGTGCCAGCAGCTTAGAGACAGGCCCTGGGGATGAGCAGTTCTTC. It encodes CASSLETGPGDEQFF.

J is TRBJ2-3 and V is TRBV27; TRBD2 matches at 11 bases. The trim removed 1 base at V and 5 bases at J, leaving 2 bases unmatched. The germline gives CDR1 MNHEY, CDR2 SMNVEV (reference sequence). This CDR3 has 15 amino acids. CDR3 coding DNA: TGTGCCAGCAGTTTATTAGCGGGGGGGCGAGATACGCAGTATTTT. This codes for CASSLLAGGRDTQYF.

This chain joins TRBV6-5 and TRBJ1-1, with TRBD1 matching 9 bases. CDR1 is MNHEY and CDR2 is SVGAGI in the germline V gene. The J segment lost 5 bases and the V segment lost 4 bases, leaving 11 bases of the junction unmatched. This CDR3 contains 16 residues. The CDR3 region has the DNA TGTGCCAGCAGTTTCGGGACAGGGCCTCTACGTACTGAAGCTTTCTTT. Amino acids: CASSFGTGPLRTEAFF.

In this sample, this clone turned up once. The rearrangement joins TRBV7-2 to TRBJ2-5, with TRBD2 matching 10 bases. Germline CDR1 SGHTA, CDR2 FQGNSA. The V and J ends lost 3 bases and 5 bases, in that order; junction bases with no gene match: 6. There are 15 residues in the CDR3. CDR3 sequence (DNA): TGTGCCAGCAGCTTGCAGCGGGGGGGCGTCGAGACCCAGTACTTC. Protein: CASSLQRGGVETQYF.

This clone was seen a handful of times. The genes are TRBV3-1 (or the pseudogene TRBV3-2) and TRBJ1-2, with D tentatively TRBD1 (6 bases). CDR1 LGHDT and CDR2 YNNKEL come from the germline V gene (reference sequence). V dropped 4 bases and J dropped 2 bases, with 17 bases sitting between them. This CDR3 comprises 16 residues. The CDR3 DNA sequence: TGTGCCAGCAGCCTAGGGGGATCCAGGGGAAACTATGGCTACACCTTC. Translated: CASSLGGSRGNYGYTF.

The rearrangement joins TRBV11-2 to TRBJ2-7, with D tentatively TRBD2 (6 bases). Trimming took 1 base from V and 6 from J, leaving 16 bases between them. This CDR3 spans 15 amino acids. The germline CDR1 and CDR2 sequences are SGHAT and FQNNGV. This CDR3 is CASSLGGTGFAEQYF. The CDR3 DNA reads TGTGCCAGCAGCTTAGGTGGGACTGGCTTCGCCGAGCAGTACTTC.

The chain uses TRBV5-8 and TRBJ2-1; 7 bases fit TRBD2. V shed 1 base and J 6 bases; nucleotides not matched to a gene: 7. Per germline, CDR1 SGHTS and CDR2 YDEGEE. The CDR3 totals 15 residues. CDR3 coding DNA: TGTGCCAGCAGCTTGCGGGGAGGGATAGGCAATGAGCAGTTCTTC. This encodes CASSLRGGIGNEQFF.

The chain employs TRBV5-6 and TRBJ1-2, with TRBD1 as a possible D gene (5 bases). The CDR3 is made up of 13 amino acids. Germline V gene lookup returns CDR1 SGHDT and CDR2 YYEEEE. Trimming took off 5 bases at V and 8 bases at J, with 16 bases between the two ends. CDR3 coding DNA: TGTGCCAGCAGTCTCGAGGTATACAGGGGCTACACCTTC. The encoded protein is CASSLEVYRGYTF.

As to this clone: The same CDR3 can be traced to other DNA sequences in this sample. The genes are TRBV5-1 and TRBJ2-5, with 12 bases lining up with TRBD2. CDR3 length: 16 residues. Germline CDR1 SGHRS, CDR2 YFSETQ. Losses at the gene ends were 0 bases for V and 2 bases for J; bases not matched to a gene: 2. The CDR3, as DNA: TGCGCCAGCAGCTTGGGACTAGCGGGGGTTCAAGAGACCCAGTACTTC. Translation gives CASSLGLAGVQETQYF. The entire variable domain, with the rest obtained from reference TRBV5-1 and TRBJ2-5, is as follows: KAGVTQTPRYLIKTRGQQVTLSCSPISGHRSVSWYQQTPGQGLQFLFEYFSETQRNKGNFPGRFSGRQFSNSRSEMNVSTLELGDSALYLCASSLGLAGVQETQYFGPGTRLLVL.

This chain links TRBV6-1 with TRBJ1-2; D remains unclear. CDR3 size: 12 residues. Germline CDR1 is MNHNS and CDR2 is SASEGT. V was clipped by 2 bases and J by 4 bases, with 5 bases between them. The CDR3 DNA reads as TGTGCCAGCAGTGAAAACACCTATGGCTACACCTTC. The encoded protein is CASSENTYGYTF.

The genes are TRBV30 and TRBJ1-5; D is uncertain. V was shortened by 3 bases and J by 7 bases, with 16 bases between the two germline ends. In germline, CDR1 is GTSNPN, CDR2 SVGIG (reference sequence). This CDR3 comprises 14 residues. The CDR3 sequence: CAWSLRGYFQPQHF. As DNA, the CDR3 is TGTGCCTGGAGCCTGCGGGGATACTTCCAGCCCCAGCATTTT.

The V gene is TRBV9, the J gene TRBJ1-3, with D tentatively TRBD1 (6 bases). This CDR3 comprises 17 residues. Germline assignment: CDR1 SGDLS and CDR2 YYNGEE. Trimming stripped 0 bases from V and 8 bases from J, with 21 bases between. CDR3 sequence: CASSVEPTGTLSDTIYF. DNA of the CDR3: TGTGCCAGCAGCGTAGAACCAACCGGGACACTCTCGGACACCATATATTTT.

The chain has TRBV15 and TRBJ1-3; D perhaps matches TRBD1 (6 bases). This CDR3 comprises 20 residues. The germline CDR1 and CDR2 sequences are LNHNV and YYDKDF (reference sequence). Trimming took 1 base from V and 0 from J, leaving 22 bases between them. CDR3 sequence: CATSRVYRVMTGVSGNTIYF. CDR3 DNA sequence: TGTGCCACCAGCAGAGTTTATAGGGTCATGACAGGTGTCTCTGGAAACACCATATATTTT.

V usage is TRBV24-1 and J usage is TRBJ1-2; D perhaps matches TRBD1 (5 bases). CDR3 length: 14 amino acids. The V end was cut by 2 bases, the J end by 8 bases, with 14 bases between. Germline CDR1 and CDR2: KGHDR and SFDVKD. CDR3 sequence reads: CATSDSGGSRGYTF. CDR3 coding DNA: TGTGCCACCAGTGATTCTGGGGGGTCCCGGGGCTACACCTTC.

This clone was seen a handful of times. The genes are TRBV6-5 and TRBJ1-1; 7 positions agree with TRBD1. Trimming at V came to 11 bases and at J to 3 bases, leaving 12 bases not matched to a gene. Germline loops: CDR1 MNHEY, CDR2 SVGAGI. The CDR3 is 14 residues long. CDR3 sequence (DNA): TGTGCCGTCCGGGGACAGTCTTGGCACACTGAAGCTTTCTTT. Encoded protein: CAVRGQSWHTEAFF.

The chain is built from TRBV12-5 and TRBJ2-5, with TRBD1 identical over 7 bases. The CDR3 is made up of 16 amino acids. The germline CDR1 and CDR2 sequences are LGHNT and FRNRAP. V shed 3 bases and J 0 bases; nucleotides not matched to a gene: 7. The DNA for the CDR3 is TGTGCTAGTGGTTTAAACAGGGGACGGTACCAAGAGACCCAGTACTTC. It codes for CASGLNRGRYQETQYF.